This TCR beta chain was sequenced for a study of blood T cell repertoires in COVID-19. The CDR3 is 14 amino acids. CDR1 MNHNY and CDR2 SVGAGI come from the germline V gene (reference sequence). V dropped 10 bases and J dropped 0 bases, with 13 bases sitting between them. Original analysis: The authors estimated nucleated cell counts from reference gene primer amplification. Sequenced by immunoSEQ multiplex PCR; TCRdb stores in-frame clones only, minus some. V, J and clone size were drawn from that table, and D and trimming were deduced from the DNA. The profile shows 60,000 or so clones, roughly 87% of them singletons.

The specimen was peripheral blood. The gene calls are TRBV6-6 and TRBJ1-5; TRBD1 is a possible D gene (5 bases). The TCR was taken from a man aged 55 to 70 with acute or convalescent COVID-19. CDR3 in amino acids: CATSGGYSNQPQHF. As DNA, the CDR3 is TGTGCCACCTCGGGGGGGTATAGCAATCAGCCCCAGCATTTT.